This paragraph reports one T cell receptor (beta chain). Its antigen is not identified. This table comes from immunoSEQ multiplex PCR, and its TCRdb copy is limited to in-frame clones, with some not included. In the table there are 45,000 to 55,000 clones, approximately 90% of which are singletons. The data were obtained in a study of T cells in localized non-small cell lung cancer. General study findings and limits: Uninvolved adjacent lung had more T cell clonality than any other tissue, topping tumor.

The J segment lost 2 bases and the V segment lost 4 bases, leaving 2 bases of the junction unmatched. This CDR3 spans 13 amino acids. The germline CDR1 and CDR2 sequences are LNHDA and SQIVND (reference sequence). Sequencing used peripheral blood, obtained before any cancer treatment. V gene TRBV19 combines with J gene TRBJ2-7, with 7 bases fitting TRBD2. The TCR originated in a male donor aged 60 or older with stage III squamous cell lung carcinoma. CDR3 protein: CASSTGLAYEQYF. The CDR3, as DNA: TGTGCCAGTAGTACCGGACTAGCCTACGAGCAGTACTTC. Looking up the rest from reference TRBV19 and TRBJ2-7 gives the full variable domain: DGGITQSPKYLFRKEGQNVTLSCEQNLNHDAMYWYRQDPGQGLRLIYYSQIVNDFQKGDIAEGYSVSREKKESFPLTVTSAQKNPTAFYLCASSTGLAYEQYFGPGTRLTVT.